This T cell receptor beta chain is drawn from a study of T cells in Graves' hyperthyroidism and ophthalmopathy. Study information: Upon initial diagnosis and before any treatment, peripheral blood was collected. Study results and limitations: Most clonotypes expanded in thyroid above 0.001 were likewise present in blood.

This clonotype was counted many times. Its antigen is not identified. Amplified TCR beta CDR3 regions derived from RNA transcripts. In the first-round RT-PCR of the TCR CDR3, the HTBI primer set was used. TCRdb itself ran the multiplex PCR reads through MiXCR, one entry per CDR3 protein. The table lists roughly 700,000 distinct CDR3 sequences, 14% of them singletons. Source material: blood. The origin of this receptor is a woman younger than 30 with Graves' hyperthyroidism.

This CDR3 reads CASSLSGGPRETQYF. DNA of the CDR3: TGTGCCAGCAGTTTATCGGGGGGCCCACGGGAGACCCAGTACTTC. The chain employs TRBV27 and TRBJ2-5; D possibly uses TRBD1 or TRBD2 (6 bases each). Germline-derived CDR1 and CDR2 are MNHEY and SMNVEV (reference sequence). The CDR3 sequence is 15 residues long. V lost 0 bases to trimming and J lost 5 bases, with 13 bases between them.